This T cell receptor beta chain emerged from a study of cytomegalovirus exposure and HLA in healthy donors (dated by TCRdb to about 2017). Background for the entire study: An earlier analysis of some 550 of the donors reported 250 to 300 Gb of sequence data and around 120 million unique TCR beta sequences from about 200 million T cells. On average, roughly 240,000 unique TCR beta nucleotide sequences were sequenced per donor among fewer than 500 genotyped donors of the cohort, with about 19% of those sequences being non-productive. The later analysis used no new phenotypic data to find candidate immune exposures, relying instead on TCR beta sequences and their occurrence across donors. A later genetic analysis took genome-wide SNP genotypes for about 65% of the roughly 670 donors and used that subset as a discovery cohort. An earlier analysis of 587 of the donors used high-throughput TCR beta sequencing to judge whether each TCR beta V gene segment behaved as functional or pseudogenic. The study aimed to test whether signatures of past pathogen exposure could be identified by cataloging public T cell receptors. HLA typing included class I and class II loci at four-digit resolution. An early release that covered around 590 HLA-typed donors contained approximately 290 gigabases of sequencing data and tens of millions of unique TCR sequences. All discovery cohort repertoires had been generated using a single sequencing platform. High-throughput TCR immunosequencing, statistical association of individual TCRs with disease status, and machine learning were combined to predict cytomegalovirus infection status. Five DR-DQ haplotypes were treated as single units for association and clustering because of strong linkage in the cohort. A later analysis re-analyzed previously published TCR beta repertoires from 666 donors and added high-resolution HLA genotyping to study TCR occurrence patterns. Typing coverage differed by locus: A, B, C, DRB1 and DQB1 were typed in about 620-640 donors, DQA1 in about 550, DPA1 in approximately 600, and DPB1 in around 440. Donor age, sex, ethnicity and CMV serostatus were compiled together with the repertoire data. The genetic ancestry cluster associated with self-reported Caucasian donors included roughly four fifths of the roughly 400 genotyped donors. Along with the approximately 670-subject first cohort, a separate validation cohort of around 110 different subjects was used. Using immunosequencing, the study profiled T cell repertoires from 666 subjects and related those repertoires to cytomegalovirus serostatus.

Broad study findings and their caveats: According to the authors, the approach could potentially be generalized to other disease states and immunological phenotypes. Strong co-occurrence of HLA alleles, especially DR and DQ, made assigning TCR associations to individual alleles difficult. An association between a missense DCLRE1C variant and V-gene and J-gene trimming of TCR beta chains was found in a later genetic analysis and replicated in an independent cohort. In vitro tests confirmed that a few of the cytomegalovirus-associated TCR beta chains recognize cytomegalovirus antigens. CMV serostatus was the only immune exposure information available for the cohort. The presence/absence analyses assumed that sequencing depth was roughly uniform across donors, and that assumption may not be true. The sequencing pipeline was judged likely to have produced a cluster of highly shared sequence variants as a technical artifact. A further reported finding was that TCR beta sequences accurately predicted the HLA-A and HLA-B alleles for most subjects in the first cohort. The classifier was reported to diagnose cytomegalovirus status with high specificity and sensitivity in both the original cohort and the validation cohort. In a later analysis, TCR association rates were found to vary across HLA loci, with the most associated TCRs seen for DRB1 alleles and the fewest for HLA-C alleles. A later genetic analysis reported fewer N-insertions in productive TCRs among donors in an Asian-associated ancestry cluster than the roughly 700-donor mean. While some public TCRs were present in many individuals, most TCR sequences turned up only very rarely across donors. Only TCR beta chains were sequenced in this cohort, and the absence of alpha or paired-chain data limited detectable features. A later analysis associated approximately 17,000 TCR beta sequences with specific HLA alleles at a false discovery rate of 0.05. Because counts were too low, roughly 16 rarely observed V segments, including chromosome 9 orphons, were left out of the earlier analysis of 587 of the donors. In an earlier analysis of approximately 600 of the donors, most TCR beta V segments were observed in productive rearrangements about 87% or about 30% of the time, broadly matching IMGT annotations. In a later analysis, most CMV-associated TCR beta chains were found to appear HLA-restricted, with HLA associations seemingly driven largely by CMV exposure. A later analysis found that HLA-associated TCR beta chains were more clonally expanded and had lower generation probabilities than equally common non-associated chains. Linkage disequilibrium might explain the correlated functional status among segregating V segments, but an unknown experimental factor could not be ruled out. Because the 87-base-pair reads could not distinguish some IMGT-functional V segments, including TRBV6-2 and TRBV6-3, those segments were excluded. In a later analysis, several top co-occurrence clusters were reported to appear linked to parvovirus B19, influenza, CMV and Epstein-Barr virus. Because HLA typing was unavailable for some donors at each locus, only the typed subset was used in association tests. The study listed 150 to 200 TCR beta chains as associated with cytomegalovirus.

In total, 630 or so healthy bone marrow donors made up the cohort. All cohort members were sampled while nominally healthy, although unrecorded immune exposures were likely present. The donor tested CMV seropositive and was one of the 289 seropositive cohort members. Every donor gave a peripheral blood sample, and the peripheral blood mononuclear cells from that sample were used for TCR beta sequencing. Genomic DNA extraction from the blood cell samples was performed with the Qiagen DNeasy Blood Extraction Kit. The CDR3 runs 15 residues from the cysteine to the phenylalanine. This entry keeps only the CDR3 DNA: 45 bases, framed from base 1. From a lookup of the germline V gene, CDR1 and CDR2 are SGDLS and YYNGEE. The germline V end is reduced by 4 bases and the J end by 9 bases; junction bases left unmatched: 9. The library was prepared using the immunoSEQ multiplex PCR assay. The multiplex PCR relied on a mix of 60 forward primers for TCR Vbeta segments and 13 reverse primers for TCR Jbeta segments. The CDR3 region of rearranged TCR beta genes was amplified from genomic DNA with a multiplex PCR assay. The Illumina HiSeq System was used to sequence the amplified TCR beta libraries as 87-base-pair reads. Regarding the original processing steps: Across the 670 or so repertoires, a later analysis counted about 81 million unique TCR beta chains, around 11 million of which were shared by at least two donors. Raw reads were error-corrected and collapsed into unique sequences with a nearest-neighbor algorithm that merged closely related sequences to remove PCR and sequencing errors. To assign V, D and J gene segments, CDR3 sequences were aligned to IMGT reference sequences. For a sequence to be retained, a match of at least six nucleotides was required to both a V gene segment and a J gene segment. Rearrangements were classified as productive when the CDR3 lacked stop codons and remained in frame with V and J, and all other rearrangements were classified as non-productive. CDR3 was defined by IMGT convention, running from the second conserved V-encoded cysteine to the conserved J-encoded phenylalanine. The earlier analysis of a few hundred of the donors excluded any sequence lacking an unambiguous match to a single V gene segment. In an earlier analysis of some 590 of the donors, a V segment was called functional when productive rearrangements were above 56.7%, and segregating when the standard deviation between donors exceeded 5%. To diagnose cytomegalovirus status from the catalog of TCR beta chain sequences, a statistical classification framework was built. A later analysis assigned V and J genes by comparing TCR nucleotide sequences with IMGT/GENE-DB human TR gene sequences. A later analysis assigned CDR3 sequences and most-parsimonious VDJ recombination scenarios with the TCRdist pipeline. A later analysis defined each TCR beta chain by its CDR3 amino acid sequence plus V-gene family, and excluded reads lacking a unique V-gene family. In a later analysis, 500 to 650 highly shared, low-generation-probability nucleotide sequences were removed to address suspected cross-contamination and a sequencing artifact. For each public chain, a later analysis derived a clonal expansion index from normalized ranks of inferred template counts within each repertoire. In a later analysis, generation probabilities were computed using a VDJ recombination model fitted to out-of-frame rearrangements, and the results were checked against IGoR. In a later analysis, hypergeometric tests were used to score TCR-TCR, TCR-HLA and TCR-CMV co-occurrence, with a repertoire-size bias correction applied to TCR pairs. To estimate false discovery rates, a later analysis permuted the HLA or CMV assignments 20 times. In a later analysis, co-occurring TCRs were grouped using DBSCAN, and TCRdist sequence similarity was added for clustering within HLA-allele-positive subsets. Repertoires with fewer than 30,000 or more than 120,000 public chains were left out of co-occurrence clustering, as were several repertoires with anomalous nucleotide sharing. TCRdb's version of the immuneACCESS table is confined to in-frame rearrangements and falls short of the full clone set. An unresolved V gene accounts for under half of the shortfall where checked; the remainder is of unknown origin. That table supplies the V and J calls and clone size; D and trimming were determined from the DNA. The sample profile shows 170,000 or so clones; 84% of them were found once. More than 4% of the sample lies in the top ten.

Details on this clone: Its antigen has not been determined. Per-base qualities were not stored, and no clone one base away is much larger.

The V and J segments used are TRBV9 and TRBJ2-1, and 11 junctional nucleotides match TRBD1. The clonotype originates from a girl aged 5 to 17 in good health and CMV-seropositive. Sequenced sample: PBMCs. In nucleotide form, the sequence is TGTGCCAGCAGCCCCGGGGGACAGGGGGGTTCTGAGCAGTTCTTC. The translation is CASSPGGQGGSEQFF.